This T cell receptor beta chain is drawn from a study of blood T cell repertoires in COVID-19. Study-level information: From the United States, Italy and Spain came samples of acute and convalescent COVID-19. In each case, the material was cDNA or gDNA derived from T cells, B-cell-depleted T cells, or PBMCs.

CDR3 length: 13 residues. Looked up from germline, CDR1 is ENHRY and CDR2 is SYGVKD. V was pared by 6 bases and J by 3 bases, with 11 bases between. Per the study methods: How many nucleated cells were present was estimated from reference gene primer amplification. Method: immunoSEQ multiplex PCR; TCRdb's copy keeps in-frame clones and lacks some. V, J and clone size are those of that table, while D and trimming were read from the DNA. The sample has about 55,000 clones; more than 80% are singletons. The gene calls are TRBV10-3 and TRBJ1-2; perhaps TRBD1 as D (6 bases). The sample comprised peripheral blood. The TCR was taken from a human donor in a cohort sampled during active COVID-19. In nucleotides, the CDR3 is TGTGCCATCAGCCCCAGGGGCGACTATGGCTACACCTTC. Its protein is CAISPRGDYGYTF.